Presented here are 2 T cell receptor beta chains from one specimen sequenced in a study of blood T cell repertoires in COVID-19. The table came from immunoSEQ multiplex PCR; TCRdb's copy has only in-frame clones and leaves some out. This sample has some 530,000 clones, with around 85% found just once. Sequencing used peripheral blood. The receptor source for this set is a human donor in a cohort sampled during active COVID-19.

This chain joins TRBV14 and TRBJ2-4; D is uncertain. V gave up 0 bases and J gave up 3 bases, with 12 bases separating them. Germline assignment: CDR1 SGHDN and CDR2 FVKESK. The CDR3 loop spans 16 amino acids. Here the CDR3 reads CASSQDACGSKNIQYF. The CDR3 region has the DNA TGTGCCAGCAGCCAAGATGCGTGCGGAAGCAAAAACATTCAGTACTTC.

This rearrangement joins TRBV21-1 to TRBJ2-6; the D call of TRBD1 is as the table states it, not checked on the DNA. TRBV21-1 is described as a pseudogene. CDR3 length: 20 residues. In DNA, the CDR3 is TGTGCCAGCAGCAACCATCTCCGGGACAGGATTCACTCTGGGGCCAACGTCCTGACTTTC. Amino acid sequence: CASSNHLRDRIHSGANVLTF.